Each of the 5 T cell receptor beta chains below was sequenced from the same sample in a study of cytomegalovirus exposure and HLA in healthy donors. Assay used: immunoSEQ multiplex PCR; TCRdb lists only in-frame clones, some missing. The sample shows 300,000 to 350,000 clones, 88% of them seen only once. What was sequenced was PBMCs. The receptors were gathered from a man aged 25 to 45 in good health and CMV-seronegative.

The chain combines TRBV12-5 with TRBJ2-2; D is possibly TRBD1 (5 bases). Trimming removed 4 bases from V and 5 bases from J, with 8 bases in between. Germline loops: CDR1 LGHNT, CDR2 FRNRAP. The CDR3 spans 13 residues. DNA of the CDR3: TGTGCTAGTGGTTCACAGGATACCGGGGAGCTGTTTTTT. As protein: CASGSQDTGELFF.

The chain couples TRBV2 to TRBJ2-7, with D hard to call. Germline V gene lookup returns CDR1 SNHLY and CDR2 FYNNEI. With 3 bases removed from V and 3 bases from J, the gap between germline ends came to 12 bases. This CDR3 comprises 14 residues. DNA of the CDR3: TGTGCCAGCAGTGATCCGCGCCCAAGCTACGAGCAGTACTTC. Amino acid sequence: CASSDPRPSYEQYF.

This clone came up once. J is TRBJ1-3 and V is TRBV30, with TRBD1 as a possible D gene (6 bases). CDR3 length: 12 amino acids. V lost 8 bases, J lost 2 bases, and 10 bases lay in between. Germline CDR1 and CDR2: GTSNPN and SVGIG (reference sequence). This CDR3 is CALQGTGNTIYF. In DNA form, the CDR3 reads TGTGCCCTACAGGGAACTGGAAACACCATATATTTT.

This clone was seen more than once but under ten times. CDR3 region: CASRPTGSNTEAFF. DNA of the CDR3: TGTGCCAGCCGACCGACAGGGTCGAACACTGAAGCTTTCTTT. This chain connects TRBV7-9 to TRBJ1-1; 7 bases match TRBD1. The CDR3 length is 14 residues. Germline values: CDR1 SEHNR, CDR2 FQNEAQ (reference sequence). V lost 8 bases, J lost 1 base, and 7 bases stayed unmatched.

V usage is TRBV6-1 and J usage is TRBJ1-5, with D unclear. The V end was cut by 2 bases, the J end by 2 bases, with 10 bases between. The CDR3 is made up of 15 amino acids. The V gene's germline CDR1 is MNHNS and CDR2 SASEGT. The CDR3 spells CASSEFAVGNQPQHF. The CDR3 coding sequence is TGTGCCAGCAGTGAATTCGCGGTAGGCAATCAGCCCCAGCATTTT.